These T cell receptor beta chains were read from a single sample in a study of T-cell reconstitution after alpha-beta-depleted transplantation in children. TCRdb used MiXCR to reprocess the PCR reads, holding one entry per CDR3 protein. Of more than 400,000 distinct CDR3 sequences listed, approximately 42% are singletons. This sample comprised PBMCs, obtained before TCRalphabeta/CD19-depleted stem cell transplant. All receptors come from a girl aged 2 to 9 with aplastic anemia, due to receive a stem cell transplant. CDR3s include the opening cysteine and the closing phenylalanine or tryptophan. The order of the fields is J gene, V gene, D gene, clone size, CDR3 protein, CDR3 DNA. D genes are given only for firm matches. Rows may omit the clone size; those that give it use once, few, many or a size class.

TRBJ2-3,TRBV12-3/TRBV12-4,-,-,CASSPLYDEATKPTDTQYF,TGTGCCAGCAGTCCACTGTACGACGAGGCAACCAAACCCACAGATACGCAGTATTTT
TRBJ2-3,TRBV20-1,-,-,CSASDLRRSDTQYF,TGCAGTGCTAGCGACTTGAGGAGGAGCGATACGCAGTATTTT
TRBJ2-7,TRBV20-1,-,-,CSARVGGNYYEQYF,TGCAGTGCTAGAGTTGGGGGGAACTACTACGAGCAGTACTTC
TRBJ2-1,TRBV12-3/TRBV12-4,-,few,CASSLGVVNEQFF,TGTGCCAGCAGTTTAGGCGTAGTCAATGAGCAGTTCTTC
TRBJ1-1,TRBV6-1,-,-,CASSEGPGHLNTEAFF,TGTGCCAGCAGTGAAGGCCCCGGACACCTGAACACTGAAGCTTTCTTT
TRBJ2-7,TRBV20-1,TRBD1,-,CSATEGTVGEQYF,TGCAGTGCCACAGAGGGGACAGTAGGCGAGCAGTACTTC
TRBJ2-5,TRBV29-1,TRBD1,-,CSVDQGARETQYF,TGCAGCGTTGATCAGGGGGCGCGAGAGACCCAGTACTTC
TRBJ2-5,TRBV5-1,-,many,CASSSSNLGRGAQYF,TGCGCCAGCAGCTCATCGAATTTGGGAAGGGGGGCCCAGTACTTC
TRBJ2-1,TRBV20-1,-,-,CSARSTGYHEQFF,TGCAGTGCTAGGTCAACAGGGTACCATGAGCAGTTCTTC
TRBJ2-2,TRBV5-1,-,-,CASSWRGDLTGELFF,TGCGCCAGCAGCTGGAGAGGGGACCTCACCGGGGAGCTGTTTTTT
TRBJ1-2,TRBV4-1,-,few,CASSQGRAGYTF,TGCGCCAGCAGCCAAGGGAGAGCTGGCTACACCTTC
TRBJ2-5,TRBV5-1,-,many,CASSLGRRFQETQYF,TGCGCCAGCAGCTTGGGACGTCGCTTCCAAGAGACCCAGTACTTC
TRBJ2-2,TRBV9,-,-,CASSVDAPAIPGELFF,TGTGCCAGCAGCGTAGATGCCCCAGCGATCCCCGGGGAGCTGTTTTTT
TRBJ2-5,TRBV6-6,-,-,CASSQTRCETQYF,TGTGCCAGCAGCCAGACTAGATGTGAGACCCAGTACTTC
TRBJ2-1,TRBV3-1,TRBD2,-,CASSPGTSMFF,TGTGCCAGCAGTCCCGGGACTAGTATGTTCTTC
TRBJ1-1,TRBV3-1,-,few,CASSPDRTARGTEAFF,TGTGCCAGCAGCCCTGATCGGACAGCGAGGGGCACTGAAGCTTTCTTT
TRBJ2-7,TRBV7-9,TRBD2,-,CASSSGGSTYEQYF,TGTGCCAGCAGTTCCGGGGGGTCGACCTACGAGCAGTACTTC